This T cell receptor (beta chain) appears in the sequencing data of a study of T cell responses to AZD1222 COVID-19 vaccine. Broader study findings: Donors skewed white British and female; clonal diversity was possibly underestimated.

The length of the CDR3 is 17 residues. V shed 5 bases and J 1 base; nucleotides not matched to a gene: 7. Germline V gives CDR1 GTSNPN, CDR2 SVGIG (reference sequence). A note on this clone: Antigen specificity is unknown.

Sequencing was performed with immunoSEQ multiplex PCR; in TCRdb, only in-frame clones are kept and a portion is missing. The repertoire has 200,000 or so clones, over 80% of them found once; the top ten carry around 2.5%. The sequencing used peripheral blood, collected on day 0 of MenACWY control vaccination. J is TRBJ2-6 and V is TRBV30, with 11 bases fitting TRBD1. The clonotype comes from an adult in good health. CDR3 in amino acids: CAWFRDRGKSGANVLTF. DNA for the CDR3: TGTGCCTGGTTCCGGGACAGGGGGAAATCTGGGGCCAACGTCCTGACTTTC.